This TCR beta chain came from a study of blood T cell repertoires in COVID-19. Study as a whole: The samples span acute and convalescent COVID-19 from the United States, Italy and Spain.

The participants were between about 18 and 90 years old and came from under 25 US areas. Participants' reported clinical history set cohort assignment. Profiled with immunoSEQ multiplex PCR; TCRdb holds only in-frame clones, not every one. Here the sample spans about 400,000 clones, over 75% being singletons. The germline V and J ends were trimmed by 0 bases and 5 bases, with 9 bases remaining between them. CDR1 and CDR2 from the germline V gene are SGDLS and YYNGEE. The CDR3 consists of 13 residues. The chain recombines TRBV9 with TRBJ2-7, with TRBD2 as a possible D gene (6 bases). Input material: PBMCs or T cells enriched from blood (not recorded which). The clonotype comes from a woman in her thirties or forties with acute COVID-19. The DNA for the CDR3 is TGTGCCAGCAGCGTAGGAGGAGGGGACGAGCAGTACTTC. It is translated as CASSVGGGDEQYF.